The clone carrying this TCR beta chain has just a few counts. Its antigen is as yet unknown. The CDR3 contains 15 residues. The germline V gene encodes CDR1 SGHNT and CDR2 YENEEA. V was trimmed by 3 bases and J by 0 bases, leaving 8 bases between them. The data stem from a study of sequential checkpoint blockade in melanoma. Overall study results and limits: In arm A, pretreatment tumor clonality was associated with response.

Treatment given: randomized to nivolumab then ipilimumab (arm A) or the reverse (arm B). Measured with immunoSEQ multiplex PCR; TCRdb has only the in-frame clones, and not every one. Of about 11,000 clones listed, 25% to 30% were seen once; the top ten hold 26%. The chain uses TRBV11-3 and TRBJ2-2; no clear D. Sequencing was performed on tumor tissue (inferred from file names), taken from a patient given nivolumab and ipilimumab in sequence. The clonotype was recovered from a human donor with melanoma. CDR3 nucleotides: TGTGCCAGCAGCTTGTGGGTCGCGAACACCGGGGAGCTGTTTTTT. It encodes CASSLWVANTGELFF.